This TCR beta chain was retrieved from a study of CXCR3-negative and CXCR3-positive naive CD8 T cells. CD45RO-CCR7+CD27+CD95- marked naive CD8+ T cells. TRB cDNA libraries were made by UMI-labeled 5' RACE. No DNA is given; TCRdb re-called the 5' RACE reads and lists each CDR3 protein once. The listing contains some 130,000 distinct CDR3 sequences. General observations from the study: In CXCR3-positive naive cells, the TRB CDR3s were more hydrophobic than in CXCR3-negative naive cells. For memory CD8+ cells diversity was much lower, but both naive subsets had comparably high diversity.

CDR3 length: 14 amino acids. Germline CDR1 and CDR2: DFQATT and SNEGSKA (reference sequence). To note about this clonotype: The antigen remains unidentified.

The chain recombines TRBV20-1 with TRBJ2-7; checking the TCRdb D call of TRBD1 is not possible without DNA. The sequenced material came from naive CXCR3- CD8+ T cells from blood. This sample's subset: CD45RO-CCR7+CD27+CD95- naive CD8+ T cells lacking CXCR3 (TNR3-). The source is a human donor in good health. Some clones in this sample may be carry-over from other donors' samples. The CDR3 loop reads CSARTGTDDSEQYF.